This record looks at one T cell receptor beta chain sequence and its context. This clone is a singleton in its sample. The clone's antigen remains unknown. Base qualities are missing; no much larger clone stands one base away. The library was made by the immunoSEQ multiplex PCR assay. TCRdb retrieved this table from immuneACCESS and kept in-frame rearrangements only. Not all clones are present; in checked studies, unresolved V genes account for under half, and no reason is known for the remainder. The sample table lists under 40,000 clones, 90% to 95% of them with a count of one. The ten biggest clones cover roughly 0.39% of the sample. For this chain, trimming is 0 bases at the V end and 2 bases at the J end, and the number of junction bases without a gene match is 7. Taken from the germline V gene, the CDR1 and CDR2 loops are SGDLS and YYNGEE. Counted from cysteine to phenylalanine, this CDR3 has 16 amino acids. Only CDR3 DNA is held: 48 bases, read in frame from base 1.

This entry comes from a study of T cell changes during pregnancy in multiple sclerosis (dated by TCRdb to the late 2010s). Some background on the complete study: The study looked at changes in the T cell repertoire across pregnancy in women with multiple sclerosis.

The clonotype originates from a female donor with multiple sclerosis, enrolled in a pregnancy study. Here the sequenced sample was CD4+ T cells from peripheral blood mononuclear cells, taken in the second trimester of pregnancy. The chain was built from TRBV9 and TRBJ2-5, and 7 junctional nucleotides match TRBD2. Read as DNA, the sequence is TGTGCCAGCAGCGTAGGGCTAGCGGAGGGACAAGAGACCCAGTACTTC. It is translated as CASSVGLAEGQETQYF.